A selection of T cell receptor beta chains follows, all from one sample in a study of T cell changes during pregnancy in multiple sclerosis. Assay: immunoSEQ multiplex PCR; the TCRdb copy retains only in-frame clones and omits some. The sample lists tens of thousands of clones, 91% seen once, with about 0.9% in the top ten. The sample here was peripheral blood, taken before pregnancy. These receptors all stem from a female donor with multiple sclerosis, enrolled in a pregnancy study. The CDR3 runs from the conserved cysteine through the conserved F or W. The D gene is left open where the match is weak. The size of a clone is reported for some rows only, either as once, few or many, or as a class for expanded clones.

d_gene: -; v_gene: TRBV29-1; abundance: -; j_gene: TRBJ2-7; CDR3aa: CSVETEYEQYF; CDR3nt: TGCAGCGTTGAAACGGAGTACGAGCAGTACTTC
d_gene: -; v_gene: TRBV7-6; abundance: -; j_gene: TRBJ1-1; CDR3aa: CASSFAGDTEAFF; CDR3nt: TGTGCCAGCAGCTTTGCAGGGGACACTGAAGCTTTCTTT
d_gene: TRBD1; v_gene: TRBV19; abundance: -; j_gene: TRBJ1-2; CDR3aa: CASSTSTGSYGYTF; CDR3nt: TGTGCCAGTAGTACATCGACAGGGTCCTATGGCTACACCTTC
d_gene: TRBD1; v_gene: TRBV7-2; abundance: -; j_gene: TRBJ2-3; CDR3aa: CASSLGGQGADTQYF; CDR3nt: TGTGCCAGCAGCTTAGGGGGACAGGGGGCGGATACGCAGTATTTT
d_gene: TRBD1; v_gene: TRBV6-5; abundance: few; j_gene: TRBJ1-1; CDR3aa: CASRTGGGTEAFF; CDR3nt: TGTGCCAGCAGGACAGGGGGGGGAACTGAAGCTTTCTTT
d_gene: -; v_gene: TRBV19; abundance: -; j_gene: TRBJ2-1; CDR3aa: CASGWGHEQFF; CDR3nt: TGTGCCAGCGGTTGGGGCCATGAGCAGTTCTTC
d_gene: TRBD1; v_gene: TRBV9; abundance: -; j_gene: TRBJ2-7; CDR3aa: CASSSGAGGSLQPSYEQYF; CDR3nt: TGTGCCAGCAGTAGTGGGGCAGGGGGCTCTCTCCAGCCATCCTACGAGCAGTACTTC
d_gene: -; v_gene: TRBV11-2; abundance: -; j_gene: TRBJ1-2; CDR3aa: CASSSLGPSETAPYGYTF; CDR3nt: TGTGCCAGCAGCTCCTTAGGGCCTTCCGAGACAGCCCCCTATGGCTACACCTTC
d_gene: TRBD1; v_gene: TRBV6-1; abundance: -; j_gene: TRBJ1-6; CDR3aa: CASSESGQGNSPLHF; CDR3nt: TGTGCCAGCAGTGAATCGGGACAGGGGAATTCACCCCTCCACTTT
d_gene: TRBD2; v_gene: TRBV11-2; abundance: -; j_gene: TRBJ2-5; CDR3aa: CASRDGLAGASLETQYF; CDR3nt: TGTGCCAGCAGAGATGGGCTAGCGGGGGCCTCTCTCGAGACCCAGTACTTC
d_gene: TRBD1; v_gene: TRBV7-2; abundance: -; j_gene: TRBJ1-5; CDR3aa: CASSSVTGGAGQPQHF; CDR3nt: TGTGCCAGCAGCTCCGTTACAGGGGGCGCGGGTCAGCCCCAGCATTTT
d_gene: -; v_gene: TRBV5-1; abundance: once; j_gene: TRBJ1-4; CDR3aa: CASSDSLGEKLFF; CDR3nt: TGCGCCAGCTCGGACAGCCTAGGCGAAAAACTGTTTTTT
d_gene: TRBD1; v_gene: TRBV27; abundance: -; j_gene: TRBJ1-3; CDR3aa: CASSRQGNSGNTIYF; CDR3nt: TGTGCCAGCAGTCGACAGGGGAACTCTGGAAACACCATATATTTT
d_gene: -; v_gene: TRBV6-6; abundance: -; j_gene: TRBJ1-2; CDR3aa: CASEGGDRRYGYTF; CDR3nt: TGTGCCAGTGAGGGAGGAGATCGTCGCTATGGCTACACCTTC
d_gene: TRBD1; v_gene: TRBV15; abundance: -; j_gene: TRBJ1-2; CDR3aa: CATSRDTGGGYTF; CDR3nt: TGTGCCACCAGCAGGGATACAGGGGGCGGCTACACCTTC
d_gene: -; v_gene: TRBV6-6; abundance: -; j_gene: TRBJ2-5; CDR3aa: CASSGSGAYQETQYF; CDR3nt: TGTGCCAGCAGCGGGAGTGGGGCTTATCAAGAGACCCAGTACTTC
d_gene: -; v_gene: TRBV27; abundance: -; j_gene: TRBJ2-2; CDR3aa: CASRISYSILNTGELFF; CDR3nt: TGTGCCAGCAGGATCTCATACAGTATTTTGAACACCGGGGAGCTGTTTTTT
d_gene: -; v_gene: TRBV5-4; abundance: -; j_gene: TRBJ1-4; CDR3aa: CASSLGPGARGTNEKLFF; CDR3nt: TGTGCCAGCAGCTTGGGGCCAGGGGCAAGGGGAACTAATGAAAAACTGTTTTTT
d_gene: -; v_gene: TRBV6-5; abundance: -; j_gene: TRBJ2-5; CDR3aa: CASSYSRVQETQYF; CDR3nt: TGTGCCAGCAGTTACTCGAGGGTACAAGAGACCCAGTACTTC
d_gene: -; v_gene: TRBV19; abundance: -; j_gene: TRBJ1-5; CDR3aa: CASSILDQPQHF; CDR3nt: TGTGCCAGTAGTATTCTAGATCAGCCCCAGCATTTT
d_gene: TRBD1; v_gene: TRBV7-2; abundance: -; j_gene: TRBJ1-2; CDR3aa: CASSQRTGRYYGYTF; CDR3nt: TGTGCCAGCAGCCAACGGACAGGGCGCTACTATGGCTACACCTTC
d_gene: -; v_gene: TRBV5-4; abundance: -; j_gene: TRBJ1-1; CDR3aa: CASSPPPQGMNTEAFF; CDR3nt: TGTGCCAGCAGCCCCCCCCCTCAGGGTATGAACACTGAAGCTTTCTTT
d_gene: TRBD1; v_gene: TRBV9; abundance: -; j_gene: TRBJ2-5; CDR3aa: CASSNTGQVSRETQYF; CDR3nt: TGTGCCAGCAGCAATACCGGACAGGTGTCAAGGGAGACCCAGTACTTC
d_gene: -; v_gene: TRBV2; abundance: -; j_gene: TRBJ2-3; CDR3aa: CASTLNQGPSTDTQYF; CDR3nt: TGTGCCAGCACCCTGAACCAGGGTCCTAGCACAGATACGCAGTATTTT
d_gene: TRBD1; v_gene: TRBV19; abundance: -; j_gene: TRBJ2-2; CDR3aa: CASTTGQGGAGELFF; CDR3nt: TGTGCCAGTACCACGGGACAGGGTGGGGCCGGGGAGCTGTTTTTT
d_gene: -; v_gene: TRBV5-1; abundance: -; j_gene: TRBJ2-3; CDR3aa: CAKRCPTSTDTQYF; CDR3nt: TGCGCCAAGAGGTGTCCCACTAGCACAGATACGCAGTATTTT
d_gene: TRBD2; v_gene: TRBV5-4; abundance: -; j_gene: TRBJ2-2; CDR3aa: CASSLVSGLAVANTGELFF; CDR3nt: TGTGCCAGCAGCTTGGTCTCGGGACTAGCGGTTGCGAACACCGGGGAGCTGTTTTTT
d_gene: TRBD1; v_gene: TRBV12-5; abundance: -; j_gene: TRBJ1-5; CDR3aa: CASGLVKTGGKIYQPQHF; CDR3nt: TGTGCTAGTGGTTTGGTAAAAACAGGGGGCAAAATCTATCAGCCCCAGCATTTT
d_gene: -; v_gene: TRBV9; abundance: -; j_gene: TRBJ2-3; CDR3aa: CASSPRQGRFTDTQYF; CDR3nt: TGTGCCAGCAGCCCTCGGCAGGGAAGGTTCACAGATACGCAGTATTTT
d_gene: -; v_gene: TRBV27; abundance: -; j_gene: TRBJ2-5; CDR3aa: CASSLRGGQETQYF; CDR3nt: TGTGCCAGCAGTTTAAGGGGGGGGCAAGAGACCCAGTACTTC
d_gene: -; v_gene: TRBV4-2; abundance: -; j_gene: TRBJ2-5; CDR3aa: CASSQDGQRETQYF; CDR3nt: TGTGCCAGCAGCCAAGATGGGCAACGAGAGACCCAGTACTTC
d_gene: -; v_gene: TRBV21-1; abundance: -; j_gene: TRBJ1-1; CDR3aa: CASSKDGGGMNTEAFF; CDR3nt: TGTGCCAGCAGCAAAGATGGGGGGGGGATGAACACTGAAGCTTTCTTT
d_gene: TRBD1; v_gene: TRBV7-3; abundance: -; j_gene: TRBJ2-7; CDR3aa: CASSVTGGPYEQYF; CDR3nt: TGTGCCAGCAGCGTAACAGGGGGCCCTTACGAGCAGTACTTC
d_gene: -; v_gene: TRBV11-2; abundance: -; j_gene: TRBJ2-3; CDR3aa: CASSLGGRVGTDTQYF; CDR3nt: TGTGCCAGCAGCTTAGGGGGCAGGGTTGGCACAGATACGCAGTATTTT
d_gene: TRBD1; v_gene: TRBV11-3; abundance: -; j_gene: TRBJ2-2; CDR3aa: CASSLRTGVWGGELFF; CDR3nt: TGTGCCAGCAGCCTACGGACAGGGGTGTGGGGCGGGGAGCTGTTTTTT
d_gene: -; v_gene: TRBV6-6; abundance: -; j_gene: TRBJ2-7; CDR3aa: CASSSVSYEQYF; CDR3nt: TGTGCCAGCAGTTCGGTCTCCTACGAGCAGTACTTC
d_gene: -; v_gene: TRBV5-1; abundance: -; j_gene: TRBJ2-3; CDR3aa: CASSLEGVITDTQYF; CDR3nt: TGCGCCAGCAGCTTGGAGGGGGTTATCACAGATACGCAGTATTTT
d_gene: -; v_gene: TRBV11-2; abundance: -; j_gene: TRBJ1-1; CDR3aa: CASSLGAEAFF; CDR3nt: TGTGCCAGCAGCCTGGGAGCTGAAGCTTTCTTT
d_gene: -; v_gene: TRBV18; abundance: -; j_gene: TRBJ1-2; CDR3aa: CASSPREGNYGYTF; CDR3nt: TGTGCCAGCTCACCCAGAGAGGGTAACTATGGCTACACCTTC
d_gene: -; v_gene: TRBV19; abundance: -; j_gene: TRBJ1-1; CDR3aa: CASSISTGGLTEAFF; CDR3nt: TGTGCCAGTAGTATTTCCACCGGGGGTCTGACTGAAGCTTTCTTT
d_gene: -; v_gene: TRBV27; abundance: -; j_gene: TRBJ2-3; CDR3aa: CATRLGGGGSGTQYF; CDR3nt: TGTGCCACCCGTCTGGGGGGGGGCGGATCTGGTACGCAGTATTTT
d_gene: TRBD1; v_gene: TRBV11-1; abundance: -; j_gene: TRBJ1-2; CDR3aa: CASSPRDSYGYTF; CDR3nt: TGTGCCAGCAGCCCCCGGGACAGCTATGGCTACACCTTC
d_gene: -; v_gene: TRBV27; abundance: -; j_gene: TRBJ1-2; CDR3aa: CASSPGTLGGYTF; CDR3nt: TGTGCCAGCAGTCCAGGGACACTTGGCGGCTACACCTTC
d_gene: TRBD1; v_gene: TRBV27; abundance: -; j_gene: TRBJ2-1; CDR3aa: CASIRTGGNEQFF; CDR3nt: TGTGCCAGCATCCGGACAGGGGGCAATGAGCAGTTCTTC
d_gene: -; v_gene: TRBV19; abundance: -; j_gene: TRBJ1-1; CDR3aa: CASSMTAMNTEAFF; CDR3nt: TGTGCCAGTAGTATGACAGCTATGAACACTGAAGCTTTCTTT
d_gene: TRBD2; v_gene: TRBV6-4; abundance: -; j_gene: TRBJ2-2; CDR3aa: CASSSGETGELFF; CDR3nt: TGTGCCAGCTCTAGCGGGGAGACCGGGGAGCTGTTTTTT
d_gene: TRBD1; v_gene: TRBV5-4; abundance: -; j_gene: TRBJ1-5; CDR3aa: CASSLGTGQGQPQHF; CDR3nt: TGTGCCAGCAGCTTGGGGACAGGGCAGGGTCAGCCCCAGCATTTT
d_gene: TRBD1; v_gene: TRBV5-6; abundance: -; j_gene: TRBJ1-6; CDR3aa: CASSRLTGTGGSPLHF; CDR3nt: TGTGCCAGCAGCCGGCTGACCGGGACAGGGGGTTCACCCCTCCACTTT
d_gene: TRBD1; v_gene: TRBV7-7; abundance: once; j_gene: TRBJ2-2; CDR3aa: CASSLGQGKTGELFF; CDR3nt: TGTGCTAGCAGCCTTGGACAGGGAAAAACCGGGGAGCTGTTTTTT
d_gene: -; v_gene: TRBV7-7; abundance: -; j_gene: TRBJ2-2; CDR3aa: CASSSTVSSGELFF; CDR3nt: TGTGCCAGCAGCTCGACAGTTTCTTCCGGGGAGCTGTTTTTT
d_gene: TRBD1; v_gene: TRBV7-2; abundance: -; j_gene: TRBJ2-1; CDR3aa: CASSIPGQREFF; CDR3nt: TGTGCCAGCAGCATACCGGGACAGAGAGAGTTCTTC